Each of the 27 T cell receptor beta chains below was sequenced from the same sample in a study of OX40 agonist ivuxolimab in advanced cancers. Data came from immunoSEQ multiplex PCR; TCRdb stores just in-frame clones and leaves some out. Of almost 70,000 clones detected, about four fifths appear once; the ten largest clones hold approximately 2.3%. The sample in question was CD4+ or CD8+ T cells sorted from blood, obtained in a trial of the OX40 agonist ivuxolimab. The receptors here all came from an adult with an advanced solid tumor such as melanoma, head and neck, liver or kidney cancer.

With respect to this clone: This CDR3 is also generated by other DNA sequences in the sample. The V call is TRBV7-2, the J call TRBJ1-5; no firm D call. Trimming took 2 bases from V and 1 from J, leaving 3 bases between them. The germline CDR1 and CDR2 sequences are SGHTA and FQGNSA. CDR3 length: 13 amino acids. The CDR3 reads CASSLRSNQPQHF. CDR3 DNA sequence: TGTGCCAGCAGCTTACGGAGCAATCAGCCCCAGCATTTT.

The chain is built from TRBV5-1 and TRBJ2-1; D might be TRBD1 (5 bases). The CDR3 sequence is 16 residues long. Germline CDR1 reads SGHRS; CDR2 reads YFSETQ. Trimming took 0 bases from V and 8 from J, leaving 18 bases between them. CDR3 residues: CASSLGGGASWDEQFF. The CDR3 DNA sequence: TGCGCCAGCAGCTTGGGTGGTGGGGCTAGTTGGGATGAGCAGTTCTTC.

The V gene is TRBV18, the J gene TRBJ2-7; the D call may be TRBD1 or TRBD2 (7 bases each). This CDR3 has 15 residues. Germline values: CDR1 KGHSH, CDR2 LQKENI. The ends were cut back, 0 bases at V and 5 bases at J, with 14 bases in the middle. As DNA, the CDR3 is TGTGCCAGCTCACCACCGGGAGGGGGCTGGGACGAGCAGTACTTC. Its translation: CASSPPGGGWDEQYF.

The genes are TRBV25-1 and TRBJ2-1; 11 bases map to TRBD2. V lost 11 bases and J lost 4; bases outside the gene matches: 10. The CDR3 sequence is 15 residues long. Germline CDR1 MGHDK, CDR2 SYGVNS. This chain's CDR3 is CAAASGLAEYNEQFF. The DNA of the CDR3 is TGTGCCGCCGCATCGGGACTAGCGGAATACAATGAGCAGTTCTTC.

The gene calls are TRBV4-2 and TRBJ2-7; tentative D call: TRBD2 (6 bases). The V gene's germline CDR1 is LGHNA and CDR2 YNFKEQ. Between the trimmed V and J ends, which lost 0 bases and 3 bases, there was a span of 15 bases. The CDR3 runs to 16 residues. CDR3 sequence reads: CASSQELGGAIYEQYF. The DNA of the CDR3 is TGTGCCAGCAGCCAAGAATTGGGGGGAGCAATCTACGAGCAGTACTTC.

The chain employs TRBV9 and TRBJ1-5, with D possibly TRBD1 on 5 matching bases. V was shortened by 2 bases and J by 3 bases, with 9 bases between the two germline ends. The germline V gene has CDR1 SGDLS and CDR2 YYNGEE. The CDR3 covers 14 residues. CDR3 sequence: CASSVGGVNQPQHF. CDR3 DNA: TGTGCCAGCAGCGTGGGGGGGGTCAATCAGCCCCAGCATTTT.

This chain's CDR3 is CASSLGQGSRETQYF. As DNA, the CDR3 is TGTGCCAGCAGTCTAGGACAGGGGTCTCGAGAGACCCAGTACTTC. V usage is TRBV27 and J usage is TRBJ2-5; 9 nucleotides line up with TRBD1. The CDR3 contains 15 residues. Germline CDR1 MNHEY, CDR2 SMNVEV (reference sequence). V lost 5 bases and J lost 4; bases outside the gene matches: 8.

The V call is TRBV2, the J call TRBJ2-7; D is possibly TRBD2 (7 bases). The CDR3 length is 13 residues. Germline V gene sequence: CDR1 SNHLY, CDR2 FYNNEI. V was trimmed by 11 bases and J by 7 bases, leaving 21 bases between them. The DNA of the CDR3 is TGTGCCTACCACAGGGATGAGGGGGGGGAGCAGTACTTC. Amino acid sequence: CAYHRDEGGEQYF.

The chain employs TRBV14 and TRBJ2-7; D is uncertain. V lost 1 base to trimming and J lost 3 bases, with 10 bases between them. The CDR3 sequence is 14 residues long. Germline CDR1 is SGHDN and CDR2 is FVKESK. Here the CDR3 DNA reads TGTGCCAGCAGCCAAGGACGGCTAAACTACGAGCAGTACTTC. Amino acid sequence: CASSQGRLNYEQYF.

V gene TRBV7-3 combines with J gene TRBJ1-1, with D tentatively TRBD1 (6 bases). The CDR3 is 13 amino acids. V lost 8 bases to trimming and J lost 1 base, with 11 bases between them. Germline CDR1 reads SGHTA; CDR2 reads FQGTGA. The CDR3 region is CASGRQENTEAFF. CDR3 bases: TGTGCCAGCGGACGACAGGAGAACACTGAAGCTTTCTTT.

The V gene is TRBV2, the J gene TRBJ2-3, with D perhaps TRBD1 or TRBD2 (5 bases each). CDR1 is SNHLY, CDR2 FYNNEI, per germline. V lost 6 bases, J lost 6 bases, and 16 bases lay in between. The CDR3 is made up of 14 amino acids. DNA for the CDR3: TGTGCCAGCAGGGTGGGACCGGATAGGGATACGCAGTATTTT. Its translation is CASRVGPDRDTQYF.

V usage is TRBV5-4 and J usage is TRBJ2-7; 8 bases are shared with TRBD1. This CDR3 comprises 13 residues. Germline values: CDR1 SGHNT, CDR2 YYREEE (reference sequence). V trimming: 4 bases; J trimming: 5 bases; junction bases outside the gene matches: 5. CDR3 amino acids: CASSMDRAHEQYF. The CDR3 DNA sequence: TGTGCCAGCAGCATGGACAGGGCCCACGAGCAGTACTTC.

This rearrangement joins TRBV19 to TRBJ2-5; 7 bases fit TRBD2. Trimming removed 5 bases from V and 4 bases from J; junction bases left unmatched: 16. Germline V gives CDR1 LNHDA, CDR2 SQIVND (reference sequence). The CDR3 has 17 amino acids. CDR3 in DNA: TGTGCCAGTAGTTCTCAGCGGGAAGGACGATTCAGAGAGACCCAGTACTTC. It specifies CASSSQREGRFRETQYF.

This chain links TRBV7-9 with TRBJ2-1, with D possibly matching TRBD2 (6 bases). The V end lost 1 base, the J end lost 6 bases, and 10 bases lay between the germline ends. This CDR3 is built from 14 residues. Germline V CDR1 and CDR2: SEHNR, FQNEAQ (reference sequence). Here the CDR3 DNA reads TGTGCCAGCAGCTTAGGCGGGGCCCTCAATGAGCAGTTCTTC. This encodes CASSLGGALNEQFF.

The CDR3 DNA is TGTGCCACCCTCTCCGCCGGCGCAGATACGCAGTATTTT. Translating it yields CATLSAGADTQYF. The rearrangement uses TRBV19 and TRBJ2-3, with D unresolved. V shed 10 bases and J shed 4 bases, with 15 bases lying between them. Per the germline V gene, CDR1 is LNHDA and CDR2 is SQIVND (reference sequence). This CDR3 has 13 residues.

The CDR3 DNA is TGTGCCAGCAGCGGCGGGACAGGGGGCGGAAACACCATATATTTT. Its protein is CASSGGTGGGNTIYF. This rearrangement joins TRBV7-8 to TRBJ1-3, with TRBD1 matching 12 bases. The germline V gene has CDR1 SGHVS and CDR2 FQNEAQ. The CDR3 is 15 residues long. V was pared by 5 bases and J by 4 bases, with 3 bases of the junction left unmatched.

The V gene is TRBV5-1, the J gene TRBJ2-1, with 7 bases fitting TRBD2. This CDR3 contains 16 residues. Germline-derived CDR1 and CDR2 are SGHRS and YFSETQ. Germline trimming cut 0 bases from V and 0 bases from J; bases unmatched to any gene: 3. CDR3 coding DNA: TGCGCCAGCAGCTTGGCCTGGGAGGGCTCCTACAATGAGCAGTTCTTC. Its protein is CASSLAWEGSYNEQFF. Supplemented by reference TRBV5-1 and TRBJ2-1, the full variable domain reads KAGVTQTPRYLIKTRGQQVTLSCSPISGHRSVSWYQQTPGQGLQFLFEYFSETQRNKGNFPGRFSGRQFSNSRSEMNVSTLELGDSALYLCASSLAWEGSYNEQFFGPGTRLTVL.

This clone was recorded many times. This sequence joins TRBV18 and TRBJ1-1; TRBD1 matches 8 bases. The CDR3 has 13 amino acids. CDR1 and CDR2 from the germline V gene are KGHSH and LQKENI. After removal of 8 bases from V and 3 bases from J, the junction contained 5 bases not matched to a gene. The CDR3 DNA sequence: TGTGCCAGCAACAGGGGGAGGGACACTGAAGCTTTCTTT. It yields the protein CASNRGRDTEAFF.

The J gene is TRBJ2-7, the V gene TRBV9, with D perhaps being TRBD1 or TRBD2 (6 bases each). From germline, CDR1 is SGDLS and CDR2 YYNGEE. This CDR3 is built from 14 residues. Deletions cut 4 bases from V and 4 bases from J, with 15 bases between. CDR3 protein: CASSKQGGPYEQYF. The CDR3 bases are TGTGCCAGCAGCAAGCAAGGGGGGCCTTACGAGCAGTACTTC.

This clone was detected once. The chain carries TRBV7-2 and TRBJ2-1, with TRBD2 matching over 10 bases. This CDR3 contains 16 residues. Trimming at V came to 5 bases and at J to 6 bases, leaving 10 bases not matched to a gene. From germline, CDR1 is SGHTA and CDR2 FQGNSA. CDR3 sequence (DNA): TGTGCCAGCAGCGCCGGACTAGCGGCGAGGGTCAATGAGCAGTTCTTC. Translation: CASSAGLAARVNEQFF. Looking up the rest from reference TRBV7-2 and TRBJ2-1 gives the full variable domain: GAGVSQSPSNKVTEKGKDVELRCDPISGHTALYWYRQSLGQGLEFLIYFQGNSAPDKSGLPSDRFSAERTGGSVSTLTIQRTQQEDSAVYLCASSAGLAARVNEQFFGPGTRLTVL.

This sequence joins TRBV9 and TRBJ1-1, with 10 bases fitting TRBD1. In germline, CDR1 is SGDLS, CDR2 YYNGEE. The ends lost 2 bases at V and 4 bases at J; junction bases unmatched: 5. The CDR3 is 15 amino acids. The DNA of the CDR3 is TGTGCCAGCAGCGTCACATGGGACAGGGGCACTGAAGCTTTCTTT. It encodes CASSVTWDRGTEAFF.

The V and J genes are TRBV6-5 and TRBJ1-6; D remains ambiguous. V lost 6 bases, J lost 5 bases, and 8 bases lay in between. This CDR3 spans 13 amino acids. CDR1 is MNHEY and CDR2 is SVGAGI in the germline V gene. The CDR3 nucleotides are TGTGCCAGCAGGACAAGGGATAATTCACCCCTCCACTTT. Translated, it gives CASRTRDNSPLHF.

This chain joins TRBV7-3 and TRBJ2-2; 8 bases agree with TRBD2. This CDR3 contains 13 residues. The germline V gene encodes CDR1 SGHTA and CDR2 FQGTGA. V shed 5 bases, J shed 6 bases, and the junction held 2 bases outside the gene matches. CDR3 sequence reads: CASSPGLAGELFF. The CDR3 DNA reads as TGTGCCAGCAGCCCGGGACTAGCCGGGGAGCTGTTTTTT.

The chain links TRBV14 to TRBJ1-1, with unresolved D. Germline V gene lookup returns CDR1 SGHDN and CDR2 FVKESK. CDR3 length: 14 residues. Trimming took 1 base from V and 6 from J, leaving 12 bases between them. The CDR3 protein is CASSQGGWKAEAFF. DNA of the CDR3: TGTGCCAGCAGCCAAGGGGGATGGAAAGCTGAAGCTTTCTTT. The full variable domain, with the rest looked up from reference TRBV14 and TRBJ1-1, is EAGVTQFPSHSVIEKGQTVTLRCDPISGHDNLYWYRRVMGKEIKFLLHFVKESKQDESGMPNNRFLAERTGGTYSTLKVQPAELEDSGVYFCASSQGGWKAEAFFGQGTRLTVV.

V usage is TRBV29-1 and J usage is TRBJ1-2; D perhaps matches TRBD1 (5 bases). V lost 4 bases, J lost 6 bases, and 15 bases lay in between. The length of the CDR3 is 13 residues. Germline V gives CDR1 SQVTM, CDR2 ANQGSEA. The CDR3 DNA follows: TGCAGCGTTGGGGAGAGTGGAGGGGATGGCTACACCTTC. It yields the protein CSVGESGGDGYTF.

The chain couples TRBV15 to TRBJ2-5, with D tentatively TRBD1 (5 bases). Germline V gene sequence: CDR1 LNHNV, CDR2 YYDKDF (reference sequence). The CDR3 is 15 residues long. Deletions cut 0 bases from V and 5 bases from J, with 13 bases between. The CDR3 DNA sequence: TGTGCCACCAGCAGAGATAGGGGCTCCAAGGAGACCCAGTACTTC. Its translation: CATSRDRGSKETQYF.

The chain employs TRBV2 and TRBJ1-4; D is unresolved. V was clipped by 8 bases and J by 10 bases, with 20 bases between them. Germline V gene data show CDR1 as SNHLY and CDR2 as FYNNEI. This CDR3 spans 14 amino acids. The CDR3 loop reads CASVSDGPQGKLFF. The CDR3 region has the DNA TGTGCCAGCGTTTCGGACGGACCTCAAGGAAAACTGTTTTTT. Full variable domain (remainder filled in from reference TRBV2 and TRBJ1-4): EPEVTQTPSHQVTQMGQEVILRCVPISNHLYFYWYRQILGQKVEFLVSFYNNEISEKSEIFDDQFSVERPDGSNFTLKIRSTKLEDSAMYFCASVSDGPQGKLFFGSGTQLSVL.